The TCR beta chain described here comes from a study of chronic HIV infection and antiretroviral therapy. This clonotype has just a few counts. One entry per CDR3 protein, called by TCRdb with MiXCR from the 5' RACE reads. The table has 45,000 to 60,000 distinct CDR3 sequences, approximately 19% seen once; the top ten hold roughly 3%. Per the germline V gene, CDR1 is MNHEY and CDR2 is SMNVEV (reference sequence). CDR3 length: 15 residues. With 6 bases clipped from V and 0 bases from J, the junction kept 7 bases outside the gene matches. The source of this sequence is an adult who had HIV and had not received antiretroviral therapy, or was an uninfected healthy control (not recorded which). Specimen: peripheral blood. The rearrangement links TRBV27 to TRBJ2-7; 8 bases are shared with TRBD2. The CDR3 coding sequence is TGTGCCAGCAGGGGTAGCGGGGTTAGCTCCTACGAGCAGTACTTC. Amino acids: CASRGSGVSSYEQYF.